Following are 2 T cell receptor beta chains from one sample sequenced in a study of blood T cells in healthy people across ages. Combining a sample-barcoded 5' primer with a J-beta primer mix, a second PCR ran for roughly 7 to 11 cycles. TCRdb reprocessed the 5' RACE reads with MiXCR, giving one entry per CDR3 protein. The table has about 1.5 million distinct CDR3 sequences, roughly 43% seen once; the top ten hold around 4%. Sample: blood. Receptors originate from a woman aged 18 to 35 in good health.

About this clonotype: One end of the junction fails to match germline, which may point to a read error. The J gene is TRBJ2-3, the V gene TRBV6-5; D possibly corresponds to TRBD2 (6 bases). Germline V gives CDR1 MNHEY, CDR2 SVGAGI. CDR3 length: 19 amino acids. DNA for the CDR3: TGTGCCAGCAGTTACTCGAATTTTGGGCTAGCGAGGAGAATAGATACGCGGTATTTT. It encodes CASSYSNFGLARRIDTRYF.

Here the CDR3 reads CASSVGGQNPQETQYF. CDR3 DNA: TGTGCCAGCAGCGTAGGGGGACAGAATCCCCAAGAGACCCAGTACTTC. The chain uses TRBV9 and TRBJ2-4; 7 bases match TRBD1. Matching the DNA end better, TRBJ2-5 makes the J call doubtful. Per germline, CDR1 SGDLS and CDR2 YYNGEE. The length of the CDR3 is 16 residues.